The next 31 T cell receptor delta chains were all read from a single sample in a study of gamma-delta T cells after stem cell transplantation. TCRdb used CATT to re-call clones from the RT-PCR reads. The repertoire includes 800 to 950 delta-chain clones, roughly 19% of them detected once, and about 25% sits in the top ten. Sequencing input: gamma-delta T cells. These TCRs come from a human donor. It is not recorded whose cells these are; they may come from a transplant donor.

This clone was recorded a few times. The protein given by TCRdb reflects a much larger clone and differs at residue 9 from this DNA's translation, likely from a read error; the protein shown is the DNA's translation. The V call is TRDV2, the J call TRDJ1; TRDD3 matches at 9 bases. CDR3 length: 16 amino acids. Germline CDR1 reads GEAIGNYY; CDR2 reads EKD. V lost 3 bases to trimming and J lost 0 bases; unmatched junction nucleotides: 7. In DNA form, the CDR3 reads TGTGCCTGTGACTACACTGGGGGAGCGTACACCGATAAACTCATCTTT. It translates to CACDYTGGAYTDKLIF.

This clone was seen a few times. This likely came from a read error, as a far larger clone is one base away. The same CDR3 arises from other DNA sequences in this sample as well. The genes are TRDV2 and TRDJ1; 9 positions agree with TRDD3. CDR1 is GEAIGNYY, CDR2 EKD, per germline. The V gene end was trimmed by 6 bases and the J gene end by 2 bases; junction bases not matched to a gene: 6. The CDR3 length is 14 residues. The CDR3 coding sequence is TGTGCCTGTCAGCACCTGGGGGATACCGATAAACTCATCTTT. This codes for CACQHLGDTDKLIF.

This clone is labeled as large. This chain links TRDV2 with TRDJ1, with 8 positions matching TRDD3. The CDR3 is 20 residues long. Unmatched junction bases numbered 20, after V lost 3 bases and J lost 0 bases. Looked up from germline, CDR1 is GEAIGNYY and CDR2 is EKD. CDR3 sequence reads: CACDPLPVVLGVTYTDKLIF. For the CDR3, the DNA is TGTGCCTGTGACCCTCTTCCGGTCGTACTGGGGGTCACGTACACCGATAAACTCATCTTT.

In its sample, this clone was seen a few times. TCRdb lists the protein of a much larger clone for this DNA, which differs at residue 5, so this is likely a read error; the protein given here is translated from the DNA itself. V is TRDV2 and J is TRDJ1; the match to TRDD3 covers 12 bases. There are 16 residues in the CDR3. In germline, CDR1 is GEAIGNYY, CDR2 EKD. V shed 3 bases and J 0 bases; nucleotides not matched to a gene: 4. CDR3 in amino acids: CACDPLGDTNTDKLIF. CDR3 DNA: TGTGCCTGTGACCCACTGGGGGATACCAACACCGATAAACTCATCTTT.

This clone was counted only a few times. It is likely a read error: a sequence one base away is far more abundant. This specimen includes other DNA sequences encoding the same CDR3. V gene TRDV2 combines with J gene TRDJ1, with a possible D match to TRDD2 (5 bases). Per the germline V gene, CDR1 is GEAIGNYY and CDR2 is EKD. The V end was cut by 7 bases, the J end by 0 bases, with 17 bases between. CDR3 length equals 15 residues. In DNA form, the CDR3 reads TGTGCCTGCGACGCCCTACTAAAATACACCGATAAACTCATCTTT. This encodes CACDALLKYTDKLIF.

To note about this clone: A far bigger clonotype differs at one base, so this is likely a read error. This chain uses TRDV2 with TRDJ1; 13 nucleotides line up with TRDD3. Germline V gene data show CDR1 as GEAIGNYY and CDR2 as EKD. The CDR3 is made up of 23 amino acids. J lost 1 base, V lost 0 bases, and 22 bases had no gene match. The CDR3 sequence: CACDTAGFLRTGTGGYVTDKLIF. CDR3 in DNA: TGTGCCTGTGACACCGCGGGCTTCCTACGAACAGGTACTGGGGGATACGTCACCGATAAACTCATCTTT.

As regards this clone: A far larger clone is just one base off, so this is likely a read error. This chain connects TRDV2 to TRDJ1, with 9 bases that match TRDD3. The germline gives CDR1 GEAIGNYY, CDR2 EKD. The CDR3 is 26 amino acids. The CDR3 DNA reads TGTGCCCGTGACACACTGCCGGAGGTCTCCTCAGTTGGTAGTGGGGGATATGTACGGTACACCGATAAACTCATCTTT. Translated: CARDTLPEVSSVGSGGYVRYTDKLIF.

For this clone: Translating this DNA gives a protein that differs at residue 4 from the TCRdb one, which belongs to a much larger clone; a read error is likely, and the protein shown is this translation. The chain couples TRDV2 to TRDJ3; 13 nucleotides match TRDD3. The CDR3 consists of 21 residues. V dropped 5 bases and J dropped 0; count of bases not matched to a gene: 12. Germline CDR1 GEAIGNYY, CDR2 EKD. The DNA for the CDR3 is TGTGCCTGTGGCGTGACTGGGGGATACGAGGGTAGCTCCTGGGACACCCGACAGATGTTTTTC. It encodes CACGVTGGYEGSSWDTRQMFF.

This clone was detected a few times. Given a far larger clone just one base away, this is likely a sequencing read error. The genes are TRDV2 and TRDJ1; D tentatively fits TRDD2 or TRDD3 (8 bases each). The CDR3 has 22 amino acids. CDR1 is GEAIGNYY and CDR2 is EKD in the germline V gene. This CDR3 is CACDTLPTGPGGPPTDTDKPIF. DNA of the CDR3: TGTGCCTGTGACACTCTTCCTACGGGGCCTGGGGGACCCCCGACCGACACCGATAAACCCATCTTT.

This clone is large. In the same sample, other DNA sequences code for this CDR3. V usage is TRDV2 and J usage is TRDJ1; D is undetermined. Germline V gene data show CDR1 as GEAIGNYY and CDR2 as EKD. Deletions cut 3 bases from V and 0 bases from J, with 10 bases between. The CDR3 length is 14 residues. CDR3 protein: CACDSLLDTDKLIF. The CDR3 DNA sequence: TGTGCCTGTGACTCTCTTCTCGACACCGATAAACTCATCTTT.

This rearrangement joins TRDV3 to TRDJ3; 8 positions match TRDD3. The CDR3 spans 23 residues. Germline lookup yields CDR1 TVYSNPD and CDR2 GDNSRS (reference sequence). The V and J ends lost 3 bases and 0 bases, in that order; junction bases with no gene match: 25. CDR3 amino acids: CAFRDNLPYWGGIRSWDTRQMFF. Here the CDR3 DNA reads TGTGCCTTCAGGGACAACCTACCTTACTGGGGGGGAATTCGCTCCTGGGACACCCGACAGATGTTTTTC.

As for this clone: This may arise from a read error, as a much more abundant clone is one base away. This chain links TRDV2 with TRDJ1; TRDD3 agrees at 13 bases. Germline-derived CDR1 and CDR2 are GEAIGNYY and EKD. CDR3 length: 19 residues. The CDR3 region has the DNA TGTGCCCGTGACACCGTGGGCACTGGGGGATACGATAGCACCGATAAACTCATCTTT. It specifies CARDTVGTGGYDSTDKLIF.

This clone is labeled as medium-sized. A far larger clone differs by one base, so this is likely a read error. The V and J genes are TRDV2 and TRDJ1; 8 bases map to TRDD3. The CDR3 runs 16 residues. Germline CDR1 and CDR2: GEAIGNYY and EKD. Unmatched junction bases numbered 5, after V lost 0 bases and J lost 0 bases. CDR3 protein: CACDTLGERYTDKLIF. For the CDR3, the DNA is TGTGCCTGTGACACCCTGGGGGAGAGGTACACCGATAAACTCATCTTT.

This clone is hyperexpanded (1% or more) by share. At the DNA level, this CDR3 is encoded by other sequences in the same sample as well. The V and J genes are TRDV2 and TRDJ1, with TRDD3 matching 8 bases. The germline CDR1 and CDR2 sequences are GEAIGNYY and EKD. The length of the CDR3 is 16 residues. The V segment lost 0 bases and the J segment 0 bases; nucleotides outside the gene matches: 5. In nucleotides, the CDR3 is TGTGCCTGTGACACCCTGGGGGAGAAGTACACCGATAAACTCATCTTT. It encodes CACDTLGEKYTDKLIF.

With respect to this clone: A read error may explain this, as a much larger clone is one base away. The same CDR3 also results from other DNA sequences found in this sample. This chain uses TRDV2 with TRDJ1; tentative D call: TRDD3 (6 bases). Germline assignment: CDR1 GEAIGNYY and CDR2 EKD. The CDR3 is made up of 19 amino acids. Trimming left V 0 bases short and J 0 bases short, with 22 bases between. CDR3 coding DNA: TGTGCCTGTGACACCGTCTTGGTGGGGGCCACGCCATACACCGATAAACTCATCTTT. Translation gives CACDTVLVGATPYTDKLIF.

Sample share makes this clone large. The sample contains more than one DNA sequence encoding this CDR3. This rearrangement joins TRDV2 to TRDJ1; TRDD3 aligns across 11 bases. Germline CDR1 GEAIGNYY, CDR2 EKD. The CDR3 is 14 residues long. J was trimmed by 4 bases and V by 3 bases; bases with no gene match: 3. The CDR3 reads CACDVLGDSDKLIF. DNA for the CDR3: TGTGCCTGTGACGTACTGGGGGATAGCGATAAACTCATCTTT.

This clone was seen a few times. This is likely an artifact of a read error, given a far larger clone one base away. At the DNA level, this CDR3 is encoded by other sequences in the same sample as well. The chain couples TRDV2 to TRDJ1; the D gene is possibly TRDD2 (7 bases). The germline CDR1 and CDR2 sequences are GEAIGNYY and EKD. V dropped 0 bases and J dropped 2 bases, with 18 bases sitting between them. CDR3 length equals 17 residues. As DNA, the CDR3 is TGTGCCTGTGACACCATTCCTACCGGGGGAGAAACCGATAAACTCATCTTT. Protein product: CACDTIPTGGETDKLIF.

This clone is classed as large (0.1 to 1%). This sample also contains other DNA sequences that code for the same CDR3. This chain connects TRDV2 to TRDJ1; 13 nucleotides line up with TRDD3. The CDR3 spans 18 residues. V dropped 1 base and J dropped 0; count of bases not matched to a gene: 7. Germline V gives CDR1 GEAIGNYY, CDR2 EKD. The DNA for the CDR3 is TGTGCCTGTGACACTATTACTGGGGGATACGAGTACACCGATAAACTCATCTTT. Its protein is CACDTITGGYEYTDKLIF.

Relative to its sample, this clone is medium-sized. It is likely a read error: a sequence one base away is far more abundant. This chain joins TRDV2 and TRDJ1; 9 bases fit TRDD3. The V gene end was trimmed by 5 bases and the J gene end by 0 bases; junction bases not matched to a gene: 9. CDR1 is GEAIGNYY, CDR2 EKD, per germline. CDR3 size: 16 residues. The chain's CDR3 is CACAYTGGTYTDKLIF. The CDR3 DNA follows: TGTGCCTGTGCCTACACTGGGGGAACGTACACCGATAAACTCATCTTT.

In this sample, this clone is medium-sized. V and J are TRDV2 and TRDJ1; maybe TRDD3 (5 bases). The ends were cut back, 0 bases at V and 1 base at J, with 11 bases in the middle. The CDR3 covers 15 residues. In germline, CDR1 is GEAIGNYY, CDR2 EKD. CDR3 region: CACDTLVGSTDKLIF. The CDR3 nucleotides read TGTGCCTGTGACACCCTGGTGGGGAGCACCGATAAACTCATCTTT.

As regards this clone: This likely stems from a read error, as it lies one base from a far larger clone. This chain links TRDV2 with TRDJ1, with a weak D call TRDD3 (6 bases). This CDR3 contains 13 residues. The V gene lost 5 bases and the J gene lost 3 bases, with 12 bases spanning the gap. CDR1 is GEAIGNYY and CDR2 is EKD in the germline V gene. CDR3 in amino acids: CACGGLGSDKLIF. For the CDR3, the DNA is TGTGCCTGTGGTGGACTGGGTTCCGATAAACTCATCTTT.

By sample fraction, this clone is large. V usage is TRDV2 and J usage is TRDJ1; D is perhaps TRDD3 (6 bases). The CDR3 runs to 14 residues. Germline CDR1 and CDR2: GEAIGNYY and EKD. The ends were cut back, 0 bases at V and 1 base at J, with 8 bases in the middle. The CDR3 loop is CACDTWGSTDKLIF. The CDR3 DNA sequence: TGTGCCTGTGACACCTGGGGGTCCACCGATAAACTCATCTTT.

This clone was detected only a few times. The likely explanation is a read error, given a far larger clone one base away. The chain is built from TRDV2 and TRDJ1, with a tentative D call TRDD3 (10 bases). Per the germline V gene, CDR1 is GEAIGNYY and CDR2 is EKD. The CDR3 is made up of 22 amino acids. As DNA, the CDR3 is TGTGCCTGTGACACCGTGGGGCCTTCCTACGTACTGGGGGATCGCTACACCGATAAACCCATCTTT. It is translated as CACDTVGPSYVLGDRYTDKPIF.

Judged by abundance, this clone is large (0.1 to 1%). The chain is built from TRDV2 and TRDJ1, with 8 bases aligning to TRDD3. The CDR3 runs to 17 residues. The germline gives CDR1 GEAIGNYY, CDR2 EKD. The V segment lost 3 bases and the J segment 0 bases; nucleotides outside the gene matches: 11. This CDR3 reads CACDPVLGGAYTDKLIF. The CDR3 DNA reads TGTGCCTGTGACCCGGTACTGGGGGGAGCGTACACCGATAAACTCATCTTT.

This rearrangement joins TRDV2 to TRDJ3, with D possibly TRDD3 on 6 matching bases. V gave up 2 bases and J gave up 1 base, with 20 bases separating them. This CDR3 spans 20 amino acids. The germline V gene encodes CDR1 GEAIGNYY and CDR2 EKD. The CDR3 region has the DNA TGTGCCTGTGACAAGGTCTGGGGAGACCGCGCTTCCTGGGACACCCGACAGATGTTTTTC. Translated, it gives CACDKVWGDRASWDTRQMFF.

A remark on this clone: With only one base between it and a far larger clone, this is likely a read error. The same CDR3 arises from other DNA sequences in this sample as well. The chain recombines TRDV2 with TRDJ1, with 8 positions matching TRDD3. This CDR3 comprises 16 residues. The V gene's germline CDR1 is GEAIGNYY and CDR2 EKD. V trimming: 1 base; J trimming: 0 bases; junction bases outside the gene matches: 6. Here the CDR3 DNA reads TGTGCCTGTGACACTCTGGGGGAGAAGTACACCGATAAACTCATCTTT. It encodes CACDTLGEKYTDKLIF.

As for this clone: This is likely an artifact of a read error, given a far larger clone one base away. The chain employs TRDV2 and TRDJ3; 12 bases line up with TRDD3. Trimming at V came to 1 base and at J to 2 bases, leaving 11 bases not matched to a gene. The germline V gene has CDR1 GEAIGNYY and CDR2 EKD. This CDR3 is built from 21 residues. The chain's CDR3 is CACDTISTGGYSPWDTRQMFF. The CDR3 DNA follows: TGTGCCTGTGACACTATCAGTACTGGGGGATACAGCCCCTGGGACACCCGACAGATGTTTTTC.

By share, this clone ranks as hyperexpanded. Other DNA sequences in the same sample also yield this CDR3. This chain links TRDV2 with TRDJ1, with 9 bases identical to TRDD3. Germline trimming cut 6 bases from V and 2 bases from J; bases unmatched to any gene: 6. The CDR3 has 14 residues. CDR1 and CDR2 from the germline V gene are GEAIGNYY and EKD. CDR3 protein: CACQHLGDTDKLIF. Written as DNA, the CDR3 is TGTGCCTGTCAGCATCTGGGGGATACCGATAAACTCATCTTT.

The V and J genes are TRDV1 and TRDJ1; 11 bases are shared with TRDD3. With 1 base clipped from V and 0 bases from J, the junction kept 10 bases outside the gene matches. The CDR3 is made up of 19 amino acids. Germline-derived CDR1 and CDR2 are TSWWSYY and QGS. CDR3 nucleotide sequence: TGTGCTCTTGGGGAACGGGAGAATTACTGGGGGATATACACCGATAAACTCATCTTT. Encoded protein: CALGERENYWGIYTDKLIF.

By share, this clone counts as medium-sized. CDR3 amino acids: CACDTVKAGDRRSTYTDKLIF. In nucleotides, the CDR3 is TGTGCCTGTGACACCGTCAAAGCTGGGGATAGGAGGTCGACGTACACCGATAAACTCATCTTT. This rearrangement joins TRDV2 to TRDJ1; 7 nucleotides match TRDD3. The trim removed 0 bases at V and 0 bases at J, leaving 21 bases unmatched. The CDR3 is 21 residues long. Germline V gene lookup returns CDR1 GEAIGNYY and CDR2 EKD.

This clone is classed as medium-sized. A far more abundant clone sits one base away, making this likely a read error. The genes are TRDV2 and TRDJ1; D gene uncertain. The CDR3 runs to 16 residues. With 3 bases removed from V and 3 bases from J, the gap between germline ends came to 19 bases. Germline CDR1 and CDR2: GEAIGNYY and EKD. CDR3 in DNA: TGTGCCTGTGACGCTTTAAATTCCCCGTACGCCGATAAACTCATCTTT. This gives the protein CACDALNSPYADKLIF.